Listed below are T cell receptor beta chains from one sample, sequenced in a study of PD-1 blockade in classical Hodgkin lymphoma. The assay was immunoSEQ multiplex PCR, and TCRdb's table has in-frame clones only and misses some. The data show fewer than 4,500 clones, 81% seen once. Sample: CD8+ T cells from blood. These receptors were taken from a human donor with classical Hodgkin lymphoma. Both conserved end residues are part of each CDR3. A D gene is named only where the DNA matches it firmly. Clone sizes are given selectively: once, few, many, or a class where the clone is expanded.

size	J	V	length	D	CDR3	DNA
.	TRBJ1-6	TRBV27	12	.	CATGLDGRPLHF	TGTGCCACTGGTTTGGATGGGCGACCCCTCCACTTT
.	TRBJ2-1	TRBV7-2	15	TRBD2	CASSKLAGVSDEQFF	TGTGCCAGCAGCAAACTAGCGGGGGTTTCTGATGAGCAGTTCTTC
.	TRBJ2-5	TRBV27	14	TRBD1	CASSFMDRQETQYF	TGTGCCAGCAGTTTTATGGACAGGCAAGAGACCCAGTACTTC
.	TRBJ2-7	TRBV27	11	.	CASSSSYEQYF	TGTGCCAGCAGTTCCTCCTACGAGCAGTACTTC
large	TRBJ2-1	TRBV15	15	TRBD2	CATSRAGLADNEQFF	TGTGCCACCAGCAGAGCGGGACTAGCGGACAATGAGCAGTTCTTC
.	TRBJ2-7	TRBV9	14	TRBD1	CASSAPGQQYEQYF	TGTGCCAGCAGCGCGCCGGGACAGCAGTACGAGCAGTACTTC
.	TRBJ1-5	TRBV9	14	.	CASSVTGTNQPQHF	TGTGCCAGCAGCGTAACAGGGACCAATCAGCCCCAGCATTTT
.	TRBJ2-7	TRBV5-1	17	TRBD2	CASSSDLGLGDRYEQYF	TGCGCCAGCAGCTCCGACCTGGGACTAGGTGATAGATACGAGCAGTACTTC
.	TRBJ2-1	TRBV2	16	.	CASSEETAGSYNEQFF	TGTGCCAGCAGTGAAGAAACGGCCGGCTCCTACAATGAGCAGTTCTTC
.	TRBJ2-5	TRBV6-5	16	.	CASSYSMGNPQETQYF	TGTGCCAGCAGTTACTCGATGGGGAACCCCCAAGAGACCCAGTACTTC
.	TRBJ1-2	TRBV6-1	13	.	CASSEGLSYGYTF	TGTGCCAGCAGTGAAGGGCTAAGCTATGGCTACACCTTC
.	TRBJ2-5	TRBV7-2	15	.	CASSFPQTAQETQYF	TGTGCCAGCAGCTTCCCACAGACAGCCCAAGAGACCCAGTACTTC
.	TRBJ2-2	TRBV7-9	16	.	CASSWGPLIGSGELFF	TGTGCCAGCAGCTGGGGACCCCTAATCGGCAGCGGGGAGCTGTTTTTT
.	TRBJ1-2	TRBV5-4	15	.	CASSLSGSPLYGYTF	TGTGCCAGCAGCTTGTCAGGGTCACCGCTCTATGGCTACACCTTC
.	TRBJ2-7	TRBV27	17	TRBD1	CASSFKWTGHYSYEQYF	TGTGCCAGCAGTTTTAAATGGACAGGGCATTACTCCTACGAGCAGTACTTC
.	TRBJ1-3	TRBV2	17	.	CASSAPGSRAPGNTIYF	TGTGCCAGCAGTGCCCCCGGGAGTCGAGCCCCTGGAAACACCATATATTTT
.	TRBJ2-1	TRBV28	16	TRBD1	CASSYGWGTDYNEQFF	TGTGCCAGCAGTTATGGGTGGGGGACAGACTACAATGAGCAGTTCTTC
.	TRBJ2-2	TRBV5-4	13	.	CASSLSGTGELFF	TGTGCCAGCAGCTTGTCAGGAACCGGGGAGCTGTTTTTT
.	TRBJ2-2	TRBV15	14	.	CATSRDRGSGELFF	TGTGCCACCAGCAGAGATCGGGGCTCCGGGGAGCTGTTTTTT
.	TRBJ2-1	TRBV19	19	.	CASSTDYHTRRKSYNEQFF	TGTGCCAGTAGCACCGACTACCACACGAGACGGAAGTCCTACAATGAGCAGTTCTTC
.	TRBJ2-7	TRBV4-3	15	TRBD2	CASSHRTSGRDEQYF	TGCGCCAGCAGCCATCGGACTAGCGGGAGGGACGAGCAGTACTTC
.	TRBJ2-7	TRBV10-2	12	.	CASSDGGGEQYF	TGCGCCAGCAGTGATGGGGGAGGCGAGCAGTACTTC
once	TRBJ1-6	TRBV2	12	.	CASSDISHTLHF	TGTGCCAGCAGTGATATCAGTCATACCCTCCACTTT
.	TRBJ2-7	TRBV6-1	13	.	CASSVTASYEQYF	TGTGCCAGCAGTGTGACAGCTTCCTACGAGCAGTACTTC
.	TRBJ1-2	TRBV5-6	15	.	CASSGGMGPLYGYTF	TGTGCCAGCAGCGGGGGGATGGGGCCGTTATATGGCTACACCTTC
.	TRBJ2-2	TRBV28	12	.	CASGQYTGELFF	TGTGCCAGCGGACAGTACACCGGGGAGCTGTTTTTT
.	TRBJ1-3	TRBV7-6	15	.	CASSFPLDAGNTIYF	TGTGCCAGCAGCTTCCCGCTAGACGCTGGAAACACCATATATTTT
.	TRBJ2-7	TRBV4-1	16	TRBD2	CASSQDLAGGSYEQYF	TGCGCCAGCAGCCAAGATCTGGCGGGAGGCTCCTACGAGCAGTACTTC
.	TRBJ2-3	TRBV6-6	14	.	CASSWLAGADTQYF	TGTGCCAGCAGTTGGCTAGCTGGGGCAGATACGCAGTATTTT
.	TRBJ2-1	TRBV9	16	TRBD2	CASSVSGLAGVNEQFF	TGTGCCAGCAGCGTATCAGGACTAGCGGGAGTTAATGAGCAGTTCTTC
.	TRBJ2-5	TRBV4-1	13	.	CASRTVGEETQYF	TGCGCCAGCAGAACCGTTGGGGAAGAGACCCAGTACTTC
.	TRBJ1-1	TRBV28	20	TRBD1	CASSSPYYPGTGEVGTEAFF	TGTGCCAGCAGTTCTCCCTATTACCCGGGGACAGGGGAGGTGGGCACTGAAGCTTTCTTT
.	TRBJ2-7	TRBV6-6	15	.	CASSYTGTESYEQYF	TGTGCCAGCAGTTACACAGGGACGGAATCCTACGAGCAGTACTTC
.	TRBJ2-7	TRBV28	15	TRBD2	CASTWGREGFYEQYF	TGTGCCAGCACCTGGGGGCGGGAGGGATTCTACGAGCAGTACTTC
.	TRBJ1-1	TRBV30	13	.	CAWRQGRGTEAFF	TGTGCCTGGAGACAGGGCCGTGGCACTGAAGCTTTCTTT
.	TRBJ2-5	TRBV7-6	14	.	CASSFRGGSETQYF	TGTGCCAGCAGCTTCAGGGGGGGTTCGGAGACCCAGTACTTC
.	TRBJ1-1	TRBV6-5	14	.	CASTPRRGYTEAFF	TGTGCCAGCACTCCACGAAGGGGCTACACTGAAGCTTTCTTT
.	TRBJ2-7	TRBV10-3	15	.	CAISEGATGPYEQYF	TGTGCCATCAGTGAGGGAGCGACAGGCCCTTACGAGCAGTACTTC
.	TRBJ1-5	TRBV7-2	17	.	CASSLVNRKYSNQPQHF	TGTGCCAGCAGCTTAGTTAACAGGAAATATAGCAATCAGCCCCAGCATTTT
.	TRBJ2-4	TRBV7-9	15	TRBD1	CASSLIQGAGNIQYF	TGTGCCAGCAGCCTCATACAGGGGGCTGGGAACATTCAGTACTTC
few	TRBJ1-1	TRBV6-1	13	.	CASSELDGLEAFF	TGTGCCAGCAGTGAGCTCGATGGTCTGGAAGCTTTCTTT
.	TRBJ2-3	TRBV27	14	TRBD1	CASSWATGADTQYF	TGTGCCAGCAGTTGGGCGACAGGGGCAGATACGCAGTATTTT
.	TRBJ1-5	TRBV19	17	TRBD1	CASSIPWDRGFNQPQHF	TGTGCCAGTAGTATCCCCTGGGACAGAGGGTTCAATCAGCCCCAGCATTTT
.	TRBJ2-3	TRBV6-4	14	TRBD2	CASSEGLSTDTQYF	TGTGCCAGCAGTGAGGGACTATCGACAGATACGCAGTATTTT
.	TRBJ2-2	TRBV9	15	.	CASSRGGSDTGELFF	TGTGCCAGCAGCCGAGGGGGGTCGGACACCGGGGAGCTGTTTTTT
.	TRBJ2-3	TRBV5-6	15	.	CASSLRPAGTDTQYF	TGTGCCAGCAGCTTGAGGCCAGCAGGCACAGATACGCAGTATTTT
.	TRBJ1-2	TRBV7-9	16	TRBD1	CASSLAPTGTGDGYTF	TGTGCCAGCAGCTTAGCCCCTACCGGGACAGGGGACGGCTACACCTTC
.	TRBJ2-2	TRBV6-5	15	.	CASSYEGGGTGELFF	TGTGCCAGCAGTTACGAAGGTGGGGGCACCGGGGAGCTGTTTTTT
.	TRBJ2-7	TRBV18	17	.	CASSPSRPVRNHYEQYF	TGTGCCAGCTCACCATCTCGCCCTGTTAGGAATCACTACGAGCAGTACTTC
.	TRBJ1-2	TRBV7-2	13	.	CASSLTTEWGYTF	TGTGCCAGCAGCTTAACGACGGAATGGGGCTACACCTTC
.	TRBJ1-2	TRBV27	13	TRBD1	CASSLDRGSGYTF	TGTGCCAGCAGTTTAGACAGGGGGTCTGGCTACACCTTC
.	TRBJ2-3	TRBV28	14	.	CASSSLPGTDTQYF	TGTGCCAGCAGTTCTCTTCCGGGCACAGATACGCAGTATTTT
.	TRBJ2-7	TRBV4-1	14	TRBD1	CASSTGTGDHEQYF	TGCGCCAGCAGCACCGGGACAGGGGACCACGAGCAGTACTTC
.	TRBJ1-6	TRBV27	14	TRBD1	CASSLSRGDRFLHF	TGTGCCAGCAGTTTATCGCGGGGGGACAGATTTCTCCACTTT
.	TRBJ2-7	TRBV28	15	TRBD1	CASSPAAQGANEQYF	TGTGCCAGCAGTCCCGCGGCACAGGGGGCCAACGAGCAGTACTTC
.	TRBJ1-1	TRBV4-3	14	.	CASSHRTDEGEAFF	TGCGCCAGCAGCCACCGGACCGACGAGGGTGAAGCTTTCTTT
.	TRBJ2-5	TRBV13	15	TRBD2	CASSLISGRAETQYF	TGTGCCAGCAGCTTAATATCGGGGAGGGCAGAGACCCAGTACTTC
once	TRBJ2-1	TRBV29-1	12	.	CSVDAWGNEQFF	TGCAGCGTTGATGCTTGGGGCAATGAGCAGTTCTTC
.	TRBJ1-1	TRBV30	15	TRBD1	CAWTGGVSMNTEAFF	TGTGCCTGGACAGGGGGGGTTTCCATGAACACTGAAGCTTTCTTT
.	TRBJ1-1	TRBV28	17	.	CASRPDQPQGMVTEAFF	TGTGCCAGCAGGCCCGACCAACCACAGGGTATGGTCACTGAAGCTTTCTTT